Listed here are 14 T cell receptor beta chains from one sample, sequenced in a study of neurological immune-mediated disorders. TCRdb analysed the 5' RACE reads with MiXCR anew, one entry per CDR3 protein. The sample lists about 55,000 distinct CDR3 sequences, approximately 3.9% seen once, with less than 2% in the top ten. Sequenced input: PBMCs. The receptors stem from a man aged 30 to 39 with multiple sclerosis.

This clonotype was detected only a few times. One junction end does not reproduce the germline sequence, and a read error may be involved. The chain's CDR3 is CANSLYGLPAETQYF. The CDR3 nucleotides read TGTGCCAACAGCTTATACGGACTCCCCGCGGAGACGCAGTATTTT. The chain uses TRBV7-3 and TRBJ2-3, with D perhaps matching TRBD2 (5 bases). The CDR3 consists of 15 residues. Germline lookup yields CDR1 SGHTA and CDR2 FQGTGA.

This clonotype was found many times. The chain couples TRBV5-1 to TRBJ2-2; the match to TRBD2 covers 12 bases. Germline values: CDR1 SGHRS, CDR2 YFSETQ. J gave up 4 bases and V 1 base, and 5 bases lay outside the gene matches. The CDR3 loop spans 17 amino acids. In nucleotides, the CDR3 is TGCGCCAGCAGCTTGCCCCGGACTAGCGGGATCACCGGGGAGCTGTTTTTT. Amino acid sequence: CASSLPRTSGITGELFF.

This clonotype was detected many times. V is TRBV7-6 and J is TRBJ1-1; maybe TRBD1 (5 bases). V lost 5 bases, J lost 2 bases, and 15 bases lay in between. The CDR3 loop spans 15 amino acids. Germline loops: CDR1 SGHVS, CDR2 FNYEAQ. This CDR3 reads CASSPLLGGNTEAFF. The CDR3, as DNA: TGTGCCAGCAGCCCGCTTCTGGGGGGAAACACTGAAGCTTTCTTT.

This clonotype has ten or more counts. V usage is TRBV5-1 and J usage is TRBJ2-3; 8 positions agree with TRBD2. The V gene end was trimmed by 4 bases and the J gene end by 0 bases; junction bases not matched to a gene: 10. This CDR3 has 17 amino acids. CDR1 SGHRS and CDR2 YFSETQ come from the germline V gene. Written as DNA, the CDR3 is TGCGCCAGCAGCACGGCGGGGGGTACAACTAGCACAGATACGCAGTATTTT. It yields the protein CASSTAGGTTSTDTQYF.

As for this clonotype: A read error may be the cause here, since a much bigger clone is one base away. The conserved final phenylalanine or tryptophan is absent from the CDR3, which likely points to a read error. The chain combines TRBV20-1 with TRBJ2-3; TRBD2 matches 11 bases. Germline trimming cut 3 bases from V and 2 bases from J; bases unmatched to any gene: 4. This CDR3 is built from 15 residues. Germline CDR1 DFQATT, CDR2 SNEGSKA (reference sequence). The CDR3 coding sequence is TGCAGTGCTAGGGGGACTAGCGGACCCACAGATACGCAGTATATT. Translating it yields CSARGTSGPTDTQYI.

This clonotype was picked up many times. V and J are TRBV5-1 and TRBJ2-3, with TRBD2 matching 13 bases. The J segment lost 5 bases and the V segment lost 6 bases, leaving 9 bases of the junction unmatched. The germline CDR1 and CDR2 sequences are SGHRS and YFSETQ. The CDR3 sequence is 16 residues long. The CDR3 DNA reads TGCGCCAGCAAAAGGGGGACTAGCGGGACGGGAGATACGCAGTATTTT. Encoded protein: CASKRGTSGTGDTQYF.

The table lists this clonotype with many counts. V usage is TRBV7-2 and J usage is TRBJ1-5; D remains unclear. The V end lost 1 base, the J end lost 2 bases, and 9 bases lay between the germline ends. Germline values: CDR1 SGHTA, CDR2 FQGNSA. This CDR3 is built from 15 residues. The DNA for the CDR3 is TGTGCCAGCAGCTTAGAGTGGACGGGCAATCAGCCCCAGCATTTT. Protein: CASSLEWTGNQPQHF.

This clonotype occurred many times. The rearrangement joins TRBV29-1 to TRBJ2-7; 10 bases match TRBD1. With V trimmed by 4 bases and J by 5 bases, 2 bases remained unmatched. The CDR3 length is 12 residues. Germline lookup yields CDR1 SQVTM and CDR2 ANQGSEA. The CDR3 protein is CSVAGTGDEQYF. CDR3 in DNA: TGCAGCGTTGCCGGGACAGGGGACGAGCAGTACTTC.

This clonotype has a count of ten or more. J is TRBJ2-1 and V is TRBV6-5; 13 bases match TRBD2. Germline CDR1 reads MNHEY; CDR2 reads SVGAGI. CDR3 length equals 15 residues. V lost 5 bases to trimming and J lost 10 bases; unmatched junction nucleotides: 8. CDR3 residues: CASSGGLAGVVEQFF. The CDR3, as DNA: TGTGCCAGCAGTGGCGGACTAGCGGGAGTTGTCGAGCAGTTCTTC.

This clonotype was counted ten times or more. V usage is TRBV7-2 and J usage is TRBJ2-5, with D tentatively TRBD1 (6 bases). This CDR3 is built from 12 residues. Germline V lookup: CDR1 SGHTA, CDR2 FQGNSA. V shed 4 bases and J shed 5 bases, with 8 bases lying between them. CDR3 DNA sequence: TGTGCCAGCAGCTCAGGGGTTGAGACCCAGTACTTC. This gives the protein CASSSGVETQYF.

The CDR3 reads CASGNRKTPYEQYF. The CDR3 DNA sequence: TGTGCCAGCGGAAACAGGAAAACGCCCTACGAGCAGTACTTC. V usage is TRBV28 and J usage is TRBJ2-7, with a weak D call TRBD1 (5 bases). Trimming shortened V by 8 bases and J by 2 bases, and 16 bases separated the two germline ends. Per germline, CDR1 MDHEN and CDR2 SYDVKM. This CDR3 has 14 amino acids.

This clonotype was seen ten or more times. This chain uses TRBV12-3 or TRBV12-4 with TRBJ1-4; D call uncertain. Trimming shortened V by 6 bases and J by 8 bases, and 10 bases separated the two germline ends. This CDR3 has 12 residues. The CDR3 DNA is TGTGCCAGCAGCCTAAGCCGCGAAAAACTGTTTTTT. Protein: CASSLSREKLFF.

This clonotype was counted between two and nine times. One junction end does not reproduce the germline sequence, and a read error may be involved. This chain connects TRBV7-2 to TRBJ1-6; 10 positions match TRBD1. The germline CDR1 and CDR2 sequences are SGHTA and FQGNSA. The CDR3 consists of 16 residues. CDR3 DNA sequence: TGTGCCAGCAGCTTGGCGGGGACAGGGGTGGGCTCACCCCTCAACTTT. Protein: CASSLAGTGVGSPLNF.

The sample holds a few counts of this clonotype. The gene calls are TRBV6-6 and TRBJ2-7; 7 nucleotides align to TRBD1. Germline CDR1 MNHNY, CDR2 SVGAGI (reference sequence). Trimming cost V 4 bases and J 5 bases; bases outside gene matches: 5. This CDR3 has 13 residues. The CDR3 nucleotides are TGTGCCAGCAGTTCCCGGACAGGCCACGAGCAGTACTTC. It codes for CASSSRTGHEQYF.